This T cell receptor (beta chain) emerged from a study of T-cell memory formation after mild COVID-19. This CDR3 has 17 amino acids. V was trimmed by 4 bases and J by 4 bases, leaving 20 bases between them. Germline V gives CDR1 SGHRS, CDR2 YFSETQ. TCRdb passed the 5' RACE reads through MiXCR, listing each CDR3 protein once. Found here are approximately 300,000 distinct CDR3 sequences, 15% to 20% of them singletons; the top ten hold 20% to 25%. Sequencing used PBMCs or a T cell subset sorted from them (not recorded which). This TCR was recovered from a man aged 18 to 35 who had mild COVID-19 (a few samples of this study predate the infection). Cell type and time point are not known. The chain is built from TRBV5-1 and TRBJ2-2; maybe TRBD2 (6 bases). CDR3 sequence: CASSPPLWLGGTGELFF. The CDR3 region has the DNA TGCGCCAGCAGCCCCCCATTGTGGTTGGGGGGCACCGGGGAGCTGTTTTTT.